Listed below are T cell receptor beta chains from one sample, sequenced in a study of neurological immune-mediated disorders. MiXCR, applied by TCRdb to the 5' RACE reads, yields one record per CDR3 protein. Of about 58,000 distinct CDR3 sequences in the sample, about 3.3% were seen once. Sequenced: PBMCs. The receptors come from a woman aged 55-69 years with multiple sclerosis. Both conserved end residues are part of each CDR3. A D gene is named only where the DNA matches it firmly. Some rows have no size entry. The others give once, few or many, or a class for an expanded clone.

v_gene: TRBV10-3
j_gene: TRBJ1-6
abundance: many
d_gene: .
CDR3aa: CAISESTGLNNSPLHF
CDR3nt: TGTGCCATCAGTGAGTCGACGGGGCTTAATAATTCACCCCTCCACTTT

v_gene: TRBV20-1
j_gene: TRBJ1-5
abundance: many
d_gene: .
CDR3aa: CSARDRRQGNQPQHF
CDR3nt: TGCAGTGCTAGAGATCGGAGACAGGGCAATCAGCCCCAGCATTTT

v_gene: TRBV5-1
j_gene: TRBJ2-7
abundance: many
d_gene: TRBD2
CDR3aa: CASSWIAGVPYEQYF
CDR3nt: TGCGCCAGCAGCTGGATTGCGGGAGTGCCCTACGAGCAGTACTTC

v_gene: TRBV11-2
j_gene: TRBJ2-7
abundance: few
d_gene: .
CDR3aa: CASSLLDEQYF
CDR3nt: TGTGCCAGCAGTCTCCTGGACGAGCAGTACTTC

v_gene: TRBV12-3/TRBV12-4
j_gene: TRBJ2-1
abundance: many
d_gene: .
CDR3aa: CASSFRESGEQFF
CDR3nt: TGTGCCAGCAGTTTCCGGGAGTCCGGTGAGCAGTTCTTC

v_gene: TRBV5-5
j_gene: TRBJ1-4
abundance: many
d_gene: .
CDR3aa: CASSLSFRTPGEKLFF
CDR3nt: TGTGCCAGCAGCTTGTCGTTTCGGACCCCGGGTGAAAAACTGTTTTTT

v_gene: TRBV5-1
j_gene: TRBJ2-2
abundance: many
d_gene: .
CDR3aa: CASSLEWLAPGELFF
CDR3nt: TGCGCCAGCAGCTTGGAATGGTTGGCCCCCGGGGAGCTGTTTTTT

v_gene: TRBV5-1
j_gene: TRBJ2-1
abundance: many
d_gene: .
CDR3aa: CASSLAARTYNEQFF
CDR3nt: TGCGCCAGCAGCTTGGCCGCGCGAACTTACAATGAGCAGTTCTTC

v_gene: TRBV5-1
j_gene: TRBJ2-7
abundance: many
d_gene: .
CDR3aa: CASRSSPSGYEQYF
CDR3nt: TGCGCCAGCAGGAGCTCGCCTTCTGGCTACGAGCAGTACTTC

v_gene: TRBV20-1
j_gene: TRBJ1-1
abundance: many
d_gene: TRBD1
CDR3aa: CSGPGQPSEAFF
CDR3nt: TGCAGTGGACCGGGACAGCCCTCTGAAGCTTTCTTT

v_gene: TRBV4-2
j_gene: TRBJ2-3
abundance: many
d_gene: .
CDR3aa: CASSQADRTDTQYF
CDR3nt: TGTGCCAGCAGCCAAGCCGACCGCACAGATACGCAGTATTTT

v_gene: TRBV6-5
j_gene: TRBJ1-5
abundance: many
d_gene: .
CDR3aa: CASRRAGSSQPQHF
CDR3nt: TGTGCCTCCCGAAGGGCAGGGAGTAGTCAGCCCCAGCATTTT

v_gene: TRBV20-1
j_gene: TRBJ1-2
abundance: many
d_gene: .
CDR3aa: CSASRGWDYGYTF
CDR3nt: TGCAGTGCTAGTCGGGGGTGGGACTATGGCTACACCTTC

v_gene: TRBV7-8
j_gene: TRBJ2-6
abundance: many
d_gene: .
CDR3aa: CASSLRLSSGANVLTF
CDR3nt: TGTGCCAGCAGCTTAAGGCTTTCCTCTGGGGCCAACGTCCTGACTTTC

v_gene: TRBV20-1
j_gene: TRBJ2-3
abundance: many
d_gene: TRBD2
CDR3aa: CSASDLAGGDTQYF
CDR3nt: TGCAGTGCTAGTGATCTAGCGGGGGGAGACACGCAGTATTTT

v_gene: TRBV7-9
j_gene: TRBJ2-3
abundance: many
d_gene: TRBD2
CDR3aa: CASRPNPGGNTDTQYF
CDR3nt: TGTGCCAGCCGACCAAACCCGGGGGGTAACACAGATACGCAGTATTTT

v_gene: TRBV29-1
j_gene: TRBJ2-2
abundance: many
d_gene: TRBD1
CDR3aa: CSVRQGANTGELFF
CDR3nt: TGCAGCGTCAGACAGGGGGCGAACACCGGGGAGCTGTTTTTT

v_gene: TRBV20-1
j_gene: TRBJ2-3
abundance: many
d_gene: .
CDR3aa: CSAWWRGPDTQYF
CDR3nt: TGCAGTGCTTGGTGGAGGGGTCCAGATACGCAGTATTTT

v_gene: TRBV10-1
j_gene: TRBJ2-2
abundance: many
d_gene: .
CDR3aa: CASSAGIPGGELFF
CDR3nt: TGCGCCAGCAGTGCTGGAATTCCTGGCGGGGAGCTGTTTTTT

v_gene: TRBV7-2
j_gene: TRBJ1-1
abundance: many
d_gene: TRBD1
CDR3aa: CASSVPRGPNTEAFF
CDR3nt: TGTGCCAGCAGCGTACCCAGGGGGCCAAACACTGAAGCTTTCTTT

v_gene: TRBV20-1
j_gene: TRBJ2-1
abundance: many
d_gene: .
CDR3aa: CSARIRGAGVEQFF
CDR3nt: TGCAGTGCTAGAATACGGGGGGCCGGTGTTGAGCAGTTCTTC

v_gene: TRBV18
j_gene: TRBJ1-1
abundance: many
d_gene: .
CDR3aa: CASSPMRSPEAFF
CDR3nt: TGTGCCAGCTCACCAATGAGGTCGCCTGAAGCTTTCTTT

v_gene: TRBV5-1
j_gene: TRBJ1-1
abundance: many
d_gene: .
CDR3aa: CASSSGGTGNTEAFF
CDR3nt: TGCGCCAGCAGCTCCGGCGGGACGGGGAACACTGAAGCTTTCTTT

v_gene: TRBV29-1
j_gene: TRBJ2-1
abundance: many
d_gene: TRBD2
CDR3aa: CSVDATSGHNEQFF
CDR3nt: TGCAGCGTTGATGCGACTAGCGGACACAATGAGCAGTTCTTC

v_gene: TRBV20-1
j_gene: TRBJ2-5
abundance: many
d_gene: .
CDR3aa: CSARVEQLPGETQYF
CDR3nt: TGCAGTGCTAGAGTAGAACAGCTCCCAGGGGAGACCCAGTACTTC

v_gene: TRBV20-1
j_gene: TRBJ2-7
abundance: many
d_gene: TRBD1
CDR3aa: CSAMRGTGVYEQYF
CDR3nt: TGCAGTGCTATGCGTGGGACAGGGGTCTACGAGCAGTACTTC

v_gene: TRBV12-3/TRBV12-4
j_gene: TRBJ2-1
abundance: many
d_gene: .
CDR3aa: CASSPLSEQFF
CDR3nt: TGTGCCAGCAGTCCATTAAGTGAGCAGTTCTTC

v_gene: TRBV29-1
j_gene: TRBJ1-1
abundance: few
d_gene: .
CDR3aa: CSVYIGKLGTEAFF
CDR3nt: TGCAGCGTATACATCGGAAAGTTGGGCACTGAAGCTTTCTTT

v_gene: TRBV12-3/TRBV12-4
j_gene: TRBJ1-5
abundance: many
d_gene: TRBD1
CDR3aa: CASSWTGVNQPQHF
CDR3nt: TGTGCCAGCAGCTGGACAGGGGTCAATCAGCCCCAGCATTTT

v_gene: TRBV28
j_gene: TRBJ2-3
abundance: many
d_gene: TRBD1
CDR3aa: CASSSPGQGTDTQYF
CDR3nt: TGTGCCAGCAGTTCACCGGGACAGGGGACCGATACGCAGTATTTT

v_gene: TRBV9
j_gene: TRBJ2-2
abundance: many
d_gene: TRBD2
CDR3aa: CASSPPSGRAGELFF
CDR3nt: TGTGCCAGCAGCCCTCCTAGCGGGAGGGCTGGGGAGCTGTTTTTT

v_gene: TRBV11-1
j_gene: TRBJ2-1
abundance: many
d_gene: .
CDR3aa: CASSRATAHSYNEQFF
CDR3nt: TGTGCCAGCAGCCGTGCGACGGCCCACTCCTACAATGAGCAGTTCTTC

v_gene: TRBV29-1
j_gene: TRBJ2-1
abundance: many
d_gene: TRBD2
CDR3aa: CSVESLAGFYNEQFF
CDR3nt: TGCAGCGTTGAATCACTAGCGGGGTTCTACAATGAGCAGTTCTTC

v_gene: TRBV11-2
j_gene: TRBJ2-1
abundance: many
d_gene: TRBD1
CDR3aa: CASRSDRGRFYEQFF
CDR3nt: TGTGCCAGCAGATCGGACAGGGGGCGTTTCTATGAGCAGTTCTTC

v_gene: TRBV20-1
j_gene: TRBJ2-7
abundance: many
d_gene: .
CDR3aa: CSARVSSRSSYEQYF
CDR3nt: TGCAGTGCTAGAGTTTCGTCGCGTAGCTCCTACGAGCAGTACTTC

v_gene: TRBV10-3
j_gene: TRBJ2-7
abundance: .
d_gene: .
CDR3aa: CDSGSGAYEQYF
CDR3nt: TGTGACTCCGGGAGCGGAGCCTACGAGCAGTACTTC

v_gene: TRBV10-3
j_gene: TRBJ1-6
abundance: many
d_gene: TRBD1
CDR3aa: CAIRGGQGLDSPLHF
CDR3nt: TGTGCCATCAGGGGGGGACAGGGGTTGGATTCACCCCTCCACTTT

v_gene: TRBV6-2/TRBV6-3
j_gene: TRBJ2-1
abundance: many
d_gene: TRBD2
CDR3aa: CASSYTGTSLYNEQFF
CDR3nt: TGTGCCAGCAGTTATACCGGGACTAGCTTGTACAATGAGCAGTTCTTC

v_gene: TRBV7-9
j_gene: TRBJ2-3
abundance: many
d_gene: .
CDR3aa: CASSLALGWRDTRPDTQYF
CDR3nt: TGTGCCAGCAGCTTAGCGCTGGGGTGGCGGGACACCCGTCCAGATACGCAGTATTTT

v_gene: TRBV20-1
j_gene: TRBJ2-3
abundance: many
d_gene: TRBD2
CDR3aa: CSATPMIAGDTDTQYF
CDR3nt: TGCAGTGCTACCCCGATGATAGCGGGAGACACAGATACGCAGTATTTT